Listed below are T cell receptor beta chains from one sample, sequenced in a study of blood T cell repertoires in COVID-19. Clones were sequenced by immunoSEQ multiplex PCR, and TCRdb holds only the in-frame ones, with some missing. The data hold 300,000 to 400,000 clones, with over 75% observed a single time. Input material: PBMCs or T cells enriched from blood (not recorded which). These receptor sequences come from a man younger than 40 who had recovered from COVID-19. Each CDR3 is given with its conserved first and last residue. Each record gives: J gene, clone size, D gene, V gene, CDR3 DNA, CDR3 protein. D genes are given only for firm matches. The size entry is marked missing in some rows and otherwise reads once, few, many or a size class.

J: TRBJ1-4
size: NA
D: NA
V: TRBV3-1/TRBV3-2
DNA: TGTGCCAGCAGCCAAGTCTACAGGGAAACAACTAATGAAAAACTGTTTTTT
CDR3: CASSQVYRETTNEKLFF

J: TRBJ2-5
size: NA
D: TRBD2
V: TRBV7-2
DNA: TGTGCCAGCAGCCCTAGCGGGGGGGCCGGGTCCCAGTACTTC
CDR3: CASSPSGGAGSQYF

J: TRBJ1-2
size: NA
D: NA
V: TRBV30
DNA: TGTGCCTGGAGTGTCGGTTGGTCCCGCGTCAGCCAAAAAATGCGGGGCTACACCTTC
CDR3: CAWSVGWSRVSQKMRGYTF

J: TRBJ1-2
size: NA
D: NA
V: TRBV6-6
DNA: TGTGCCAGCAGTTACTGGGAGGGCAGCTACACCTTC
CDR3: CASSYWEGSYTF

J: TRBJ2-1
size: NA
D: TRBD1
V: TRBV6-5
DNA: TGTGCCTCCCGGGACAGGGGGCGCTTTGAGCAGTTCTTC
CDR3: CASRDRGRFEQFF

J: TRBJ2-7
size: once
D: NA
V: TRBV6-5
DNA: TGTGCCAGCAGTCGAACAGCGGACCCGTCCTACGAGCAGTACTTC
CDR3: CASSRTADPSYEQYF

J: TRBJ2-7
size: NA
D: NA
V: TRBV28
DNA: TGTGCCAGCATCTCCCAAGGGACACCGACCTACGAGCAGTACTTC
CDR3: CASISQGTPTYEQYF

J: TRBJ2-1
size: NA
D: NA
V: TRBV11-3
DNA: TGTGCCAGCAGCCCAGACAGTTTCTACAATGAGCAGTTCTTC
CDR3: CASSPDSFYNEQFF

J: TRBJ1-2
size: NA
D: TRBD1
V: TRBV7-9
DNA: TGTGCCAGCAAGCCAGGGACAGGGTGGAACTATGGCTACACCTTC
CDR3: CASKPGTGWNYGYTF

J: TRBJ2-7
size: NA
D: NA
V: TRBV29-1
DNA: TGCAGCGTTGAAGGGGACAACTCCTACGAGCAGTACTTC
CDR3: CSVEGDNSYEQYF

J: TRBJ2-1
size: NA
D: TRBD1
V: TRBV19
DNA: TGTGCCAGTATTGGGACAGGCTCCTACAATGAGCAGTTCTTC
CDR3: CASIGTGSYNEQFF

J: TRBJ2-6
size: NA
D: NA
V: TRBV9
DNA: TGTGCCAGTTGCCTAAACCTAGAACCCTCTGGGGCCAACGTCCTGACTTTC
CDR3: CASCLNLEPSGANVLTF

J: TRBJ1-5
size: NA
D: NA
V: TRBV19
DNA: TGTGCCAGTAGTATTGAGGGTGGCAATCAGCCCCAGCATTTT
CDR3: CASSIEGGNQPQHF

J: TRBJ1-6
size: NA
D: NA
V: TRBV28
DNA: TGTGCCAGCAGTTTTCAAGGGGTTGGGCGGTCACATATCCCCCTCCACTTT
CDR3: CASSFQGVGRSHIPLHF

J: TRBJ2-1
size: NA
D: TRBD2
V: TRBV5-6
DNA: TGTGCCAGCAGCCCGGGACTAGCGGGGGGAACGAGCTCCTACAATGAGCAGTTCTTC
CDR3: CASSPGLAGGTSSYNEQFF

J: TRBJ2-1
size: NA
D: TRBD2
V: TRBV7-9
DNA: TGTGCCAGCAGCTTAGCGTGGTTCGGGGGGACCCAGGACAATGAGCAGTTCTTC
CDR3: CASSLAWFGGTQDNEQFF

J: TRBJ2-1
size: NA
D: NA
V: TRBV6-1
DNA: TGTGCCAGCAGTGAAGTTGGGGGCCGTGGAAATGAGCAGTTCTTC
CDR3: CASSEVGGRGNEQFF

J: TRBJ1-1
size: NA
D: NA
V: TRBV7-8
DNA: TGTGCCAGCAGCCCCTGGCGGTTGAAGAACACTGAAGCTTTCTTT
CDR3: CASSPWRLKNTEAFF

J: TRBJ2-1
size: NA
D: TRBD2
V: TRBV9
DNA: TGTGCCAGCGCTCGACTAGCGGGGCTCCATGAGCAGTTCTTC
CDR3: CASARLAGLHEQFF

J: TRBJ2-7
size: NA
D: TRBD1
V: TRBV7-8
DNA: TGTGCCAGCAGCTCACTAGGGGGGCAGGGGGCATCGGGAGAGCAGTACTTC
CDR3: CASSSLGGQGASGEQYF

J: TRBJ2-3
size: NA
D: NA
V: TRBV5-1
DNA: TGCGCCAGCAGTCCGGGAGCGAGCACAGATACGCAGTATTTT
CDR3: CASSPGASTDTQYF

J: TRBJ2-7
size: NA
D: TRBD2
V: TRBV3-1/TRBV3-2
DNA: TGTGCCAGCAGCTTCGGGAGGACCCGCTCCTACGAGCAGTACTTC
CDR3: CASSFGRTRSYEQYF

J: TRBJ1-6
size: once
D: NA
V: TRBV27
DNA: TGTGCCAGCAGTTGGGGGGTAGGGTTGGGTAATTCACCCCTCCACTTT
CDR3: CASSWGVGLGNSPLHF

J: TRBJ2-2
size: NA
D: TRBD1
V: TRBV6-5
DNA: TGTGCCAGCAGCGGGACAGGGGGCAGCGGGGAGCTGTTTTTT
CDR3: CASSGTGGSGELFF

J: TRBJ1-1
size: NA
D: TRBD1
V: TRBV5-1
DNA: TGCGCCAGCAGCTGGACAGGGCTCACTGAAGCTTTCTTT
CDR3: CASSWTGLTEAFF

J: TRBJ2-3
size: NA
D: TRBD2
V: TRBV29-1
DNA: TGCAGCGTTATGATTAGCGGGCCCACAGATACGCAGTATTTT
CDR3: CSVMISGPTDTQYF

J: TRBJ2-7
size: NA
D: NA
V: TRBV2
DNA: TGTGCCAGCAGTGAAGGCGGGCGGTACGAGCAGTACTTC
CDR3: CASSEGGRYEQYF

J: TRBJ2-7
size: once
D: NA
V: TRBV6-1
DNA: TGTGCCAGCAGTGAATTCGGCAGACGGAGCCACGAGCAGTACTTC
CDR3: CASSEFGRRSHEQYF

J: TRBJ2-7
size: NA
D: NA
V: TRBV30
DNA: TGTGCCTGGAGAAGAGACATTTTATACGAGCAGTACTTC
CDR3: CAWRRDILYEQYF

J: TRBJ1-2
size: once
D: NA
V: TRBV28
DNA: TGTGCCAGCAGTTTAGCAGGGGAGAGTGGCTACACCTTC
CDR3: CASSLAGESGYTF

J: TRBJ1-5
size: NA
D: NA
V: TRBV5-1
DNA: TGCGCCAGCAGCTTGGCCCCGATGCAGGGCAATCAGCCCCAGCATTTT
CDR3: CASSLAPMQGNQPQHF

J: TRBJ2-3
size: NA
D: TRBD2
V: TRBV7-3
DNA: TGTGCCAGCAGCCCGACTAGCGGGGGTGGAGATACGCAGTATTTT
CDR3: CASSPTSGGGDTQYF

J: TRBJ2-2
size: NA
D: TRBD2
V: TRBV27
DNA: TGTGCCAGCAGTTCCTCTTCCGGCGGGACTAGCGGGGGGGAAAGGACCGGGGAGCTGTTTTTT
CDR3: CASSSSSGGTSGGERTGELFF

J: TRBJ1-3
size: NA
D: NA
V: TRBV5-4
DNA: TGTGCCAGCAGCTTGGCCCCGAGCCCTGGAAACACCATATATTTT
CDR3: CASSLAPSPGNTIYF

J: TRBJ2-7
size: NA
D: NA
V: TRBV3-1/TRBV3-2
DNA: TGTGCCAGCAGCCAAGTAGGATCGGGTGAGCAGTACTTC
CDR3: CASSQVGSGEQYF

J: TRBJ2-7
size: NA
D: TRBD1
V: TRBV7-2
DNA: TGTGCCAGCAGCGCAGGGGGACAGGGTGCCTACGAGCAGTACTTC
CDR3: CASSAGGQGAYEQYF

J: TRBJ2-7
size: NA
D: NA
V: TRBV10-3
DNA: TGTGCCATCAGTGAGGCGGAGACCTACGAGCAGTACTTC
CDR3: CAISEAETYEQYF

J: TRBJ2-5
size: NA
D: TRBD2
V: TRBV7-6
DNA: TGTGCCAGCAGCCTCAGACTAGCGGATCAAGAGACCCAGTACTTC
CDR3: CASSLRLADQETQYF

J: TRBJ1-5
size: few
D: TRBD1
V: TRBV19
DNA: TGTGCCAGTAGTATCCACCCCCGACAGGGTCAAGGGGATCAGCCCCAGCATTTT
CDR3: CASSIHPRQGQGDQPQHF

J: TRBJ1-5
size: NA
D: TRBD1
V: TRBV19
DNA: TGTGCCAGTAGCCCCCCGGGACAGGGGAATCAGCCCCAGCATTTT
CDR3: CASSPPGQGNQPQHF

J: TRBJ1-1
size: NA
D: TRBD1
V: TRBV18
DNA: TGTGCCAGCTCACCATGGACAGGTAGGTTGGCTGAAGCTTTCTTT
CDR3: CASSPWTGRLAEAFF

J: TRBJ2-1
size: NA
D: TRBD2
V: TRBV5-1
DNA: TGCGCCAGCAGCTTGCTGGAGGCGGGGGGGCACAATGAGCAGTTCTTC
CDR3: CASSLLEAGGHNEQFF

J: TRBJ2-5
size: NA
D: NA
V: TRBV7-5
DNA: TGTGTCAGAAGCTTAGAAACAGGGGGGGAGACCCAGTACTTC
CDR3: CVRSLETGGETQYF

J: TRBJ1-3
size: NA
D: TRBD1
V: TRBV5-6
DNA: TGTGCCAGCAGCACGCAGACAGGGGAATACACCATATATTTT
CDR3: CASSTQTGEYTIYF

J: TRBJ1-2
size: NA
D: TRBD1
V: TRBV6-5
DNA: TGTGCCAGCCTCCGCCGGGACAGTGATGGCTACACCTTC
CDR3: CASLRRDSDGYTF

J: TRBJ2-3
size: once
D: NA
V: TRBV11-2
DNA: TGTGCCAGCAGCTTAACCGCTAGGGGAGCGGGACACACAGATACGCAGTATTTT
CDR3: CASSLTARGAGHTDTQYF

J: TRBJ2-1
size: NA
D: NA
V: TRBV5-1
DNA: TGCGCCAGCAGCGAGAGAACCACAGGGCTCGGCAATGAGCAGTTCTTC
CDR3: CASSERTTGLGNEQFF

J: TRBJ1-5
size: medium-sized
D: TRBD1
V: TRBV27
DNA: TGTGCCAGCAGTCTGGGGACAGGGTGGCAGCCCCAGCATTTT
CDR3: CASSLGTGWQPQHF

J: TRBJ1-4
size: NA
D: NA
V: TRBV2
DNA: TGTGCCAGCTACGGGGGAAATGAAAAACTGTTTTTT
CDR3: CASYGGNEKLFF

J: TRBJ1-2
size: NA
D: TRBD1
V: TRBV2
DNA: TGTGCCAGCATCTTTCGAAAGACAGGGGGCTTTGGCTACACCTTC
CDR3: CASIFRKTGGFGYTF

J: TRBJ1-6
size: NA
D: NA
V: TRBV2
DNA: TGTGCCAGCTCCCGAGAGGCAGGGCTCTATAATTCACCCCTCCACTTT
CDR3: CASSREAGLYNSPLHF

J: TRBJ1-1
size: NA
D: NA
V: TRBV6-5
DNA: TGTGCCAGCAGGAGGCCGCCAGACAGAAACACTGAAGCTTTCTTT
CDR3: CASRRPPDRNTEAFF

J: TRBJ2-7
size: few
D: NA
V: TRBV4-2
DNA: TGTGCCAGCAGCCAAGAGGCTGGGGCAGATCCTTTCTCCTACGAGCAGTACTTC
CDR3: CASSQEAGADPFSYEQYF